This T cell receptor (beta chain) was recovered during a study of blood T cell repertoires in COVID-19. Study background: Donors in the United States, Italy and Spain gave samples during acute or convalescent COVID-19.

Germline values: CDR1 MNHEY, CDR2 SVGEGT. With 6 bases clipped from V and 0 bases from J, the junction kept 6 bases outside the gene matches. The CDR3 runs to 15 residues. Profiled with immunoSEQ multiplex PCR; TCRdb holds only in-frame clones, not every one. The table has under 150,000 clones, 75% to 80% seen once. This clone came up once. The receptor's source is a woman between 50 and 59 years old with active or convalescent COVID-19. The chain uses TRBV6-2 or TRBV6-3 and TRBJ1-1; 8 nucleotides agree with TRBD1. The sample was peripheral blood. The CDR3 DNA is TGTGCCAGCAGCCCTTTGGACAGGGTGAACACTGAAGCTTTCTTT. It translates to CASSPLDRVNTEAFF.